Below are 26 T cell receptor beta chains sequenced from a single sample in a study of T cell repertoires in cytomegalovirus infection. MiXCR, applied by TCRdb to the reads, yields one record per CDR3 protein. The repertoire includes some 680,000 distinct CDR3 sequences, approximately 34% of them detected once, and around 2.8% sits in the top ten. Sequenced: PBMCs. The receptors originated from a human donor in good health (CMV status not recorded). Some clones in this sample may be carry-over from other donors' samples.

This clonotype was seen repeatedly, ten times or more. V usage is TRBV19 and J usage is TRBJ1-1; D is uncertain. Per the germline V gene, CDR1 is LNHDA and CDR2 is SQIVND (reference sequence). V was cut by 7 bases and J by 1 base, with 7 bases left in between. The CDR3 is made up of 12 amino acids. The CDR3 nucleotides read TGTGCCAGTATAATTGGGAACACTGAAGCTTTCTTT. It encodes CASIIGNTEAFF.

The V and J genes are TRBV6-2 or TRBV6-3 and TRBJ1-1; the D gene is possibly TRBD1 (6 bases). This CDR3 has 13 amino acids. The V end lost 5 bases, the J end lost 4 bases, and 11 bases lay between the germline ends. Germline lookup yields CDR1 MNHEY and CDR2 SVGEGT. This CDR3 is CASSHRVGTEAFF. The CDR3 coding sequence is TGTGCCAGCAGTCACAGGGTCGGCACTGAAGCTTTCTTT.

This clonotype has a count of ten or more. This rearrangement joins TRBV27 to TRBJ2-1; the match to TRBD1 covers 10 bases. The V gene end was trimmed by 5 bases and the J gene end by 7 bases; junction bases not matched to a gene: 11. This CDR3 region has 16 residues. Germline V gene lookup returns CDR1 MNHEY and CDR2 SMNVEV (reference sequence). CDR3 coding DNA: TGTGCCAGCAGTACCCTTCCACCGGGACAGGGGAATGAGCAGTTCTTC. It is translated as CASSTLPPGQGNEQFF.

This clonotype was seen a single time. One end of the junction fails to match germline, which may point to a read error. The V call is TRBV18, the J call TRBJ2-5; tentatively, D is TRBD1 (7 bases). The CDR3 is 16 amino acids. The germline CDR1 and CDR2 sequences are KGHSH and LQKENI. In DNA, the CDR3 is TGTGCCAGCTCACTCATGGACAGGCCAGGAGGGGAGACCAAGTCCTTC. It yields the protein CASSLMDRPGGETKSF.

The chain combines TRBV27 with TRBJ2-1; perhaps D is TRBD1 or TRBD2 (5 bases each). V was cut by 2 bases and J by 0 bases, with 14 bases left in between. The CDR3 spans 17 residues. The germline gives CDR1 MNHEY, CDR2 SMNVEV (reference sequence). In DNA, the CDR3 is TGTGCCAGCAGTTTAGTGGGACGGAGGAGCTCCTACAATGAGCAGTTCTTC. It encodes CASSLVGRRSSYNEQFF.

This clonotype was seen only once. This chain connects TRBV12-3 or TRBV12-4 to TRBJ2-7; TRBD1 matches at 8 bases. The CDR3 has 14 residues. Trimming removed 4 bases from V and 3 bases from J; junction bases left unmatched: 5. The CDR3 DNA reads as TGTGCCAGCAGTTCACCGGGACAGGTCTACGAGCAGTACTTC. Translated, it gives CASSSPGQVYEQYF.

This chain connects TRBV6-1 to TRBJ1-2; TRBD1 matches 10 bases. Germline V gene lookup returns CDR1 MNHNS and CDR2 SASEGT. With V trimmed by 5 bases and J by 6 bases, 12 bases remained unmatched. CDR3 length: 16 amino acids. The CDR3 protein is CASSPGPDRGLNGYTF. In nucleotides, the CDR3 is TGTGCCAGCAGTCCCGGACCCGACAGGGGGCTCAATGGCTACACCTTC.

This clonotype was observed a handful of times. The chain is built from TRBV12-3 or TRBV12-4 and TRBJ2-7, with TRBD1 matching 8 bases. V lost 5 bases to trimming and J lost 5 bases; unmatched junction nucleotides: 5. This CDR3 region has 13 residues. The CDR3 nucleotides are TGTGCCAGCAGTCCTGACAGGGGCCACGAGCAGTACTTC. Translating gives CASSPDRGHEQYF.

Only a few counts were recorded for this clonotype. This chain links TRBV7-8 with TRBJ2-1; 9 bases match TRBD2. Unmatched junction bases numbered 13, after V lost 3 bases and J lost 4 bases. The germline V gene has CDR1 SGHVS and CDR2 FQNEAQ. This CDR3 contains 18 residues. The CDR3 here is CASSLGSGGTDSYNEQFF. CDR3 coding DNA: TGTGCCAGCAGCTTGGGGAGCGGGGGGACGGATTCTTACAATGAGCAGTTCTTC.

This clonotype was seen a handful of times. This rearrangement joins TRBV6-8 to TRBJ1-3; D is undetermined. Trimming took off 2 bases at V and 2 bases at J, with 10 bases between the two ends. The CDR3 covers 15 residues. Germline-derived CDR1 and CDR2 are MNHGY and SAAAGT. CDR3 nucleotides: TGTGCCAGCAGTTACGCCCCCGTGACTGGAAACACCATATATTTT. Translating gives CASSYAPVTGNTIYF.

The chain carries TRBV4-2 and TRBJ2-1, with D perhaps TRBD1 (6 bases). The V gene's germline CDR1 is LGHNA and CDR2 YNFKEQ. The length of the CDR3 is 16 residues. The ends were cut back, 0 bases at V and 2 bases at J, with 11 bases in the middle. The CDR3 nucleotides are TGTGCCAGCAGCCAAGACCCGGGACAACCCTACAATGAGCAGTTCTTC. Amino acid sequence: CASSQDPGQPYNEQFF.

The sample holds many counts of this clonotype. The chain is built from TRBV19 and TRBJ1-1; maybe TRBD1 (6 bases). Between the trimmed V and J ends, which lost 7 bases and 3 bases, there was a span of 15 bases. The CDR3 is made up of 14 amino acids. Germline CDR1 reads LNHDA; CDR2 reads SQIVND (reference sequence). The CDR3 DNA reads TGTGCCAGTATCTCCCAGAGGGGGGACACTGAAGCTTTCTTT. This sequence encodes CASISQRGDTEAFF.

The table lists this clonotype with a few counts. The chain uses TRBV7-2 and TRBJ1-5; D unclear. The CDR3 covers 12 residues. Per the germline V gene, CDR1 is SGHTA and CDR2 is FQGNSA. Trimming left V 4 bases short and J 7 bases short, with 8 bases between. The CDR3 protein is CASSWEAQPQHF. The CDR3 DNA follows: TGTGCCAGCAGCTGGGAGGCCCAGCCCCAGCATTTT.

The rearrangement uses TRBV14 and TRBJ2-3; no reliable D call. V was clipped by 1 base and J by 2 bases, with 13 bases between them. This CDR3 has 16 residues. Germline V lookup: CDR1 SGHDN, CDR2 FVKESK. CDR3 coding DNA: TGTGCCAGCAGCCAAGTAGGCAGACTCAACACAGATACGCAGTATTTT. Translating it yields CASSQVGRLNTDTQYF.

The chain is built from TRBV7-2 and TRBJ2-1, with TRBD2 identical over 8 bases. Germline CDR1 and CDR2: SGHTA and FQGNSA. The CDR3 runs 15 residues. V was clipped by 5 bases and J by 8 bases; unmatched bases: 11. The CDR3, as DNA: TGTGCCAGCAGCCCGGGGGGGGGTATTGGGTATGAGCAGTTCTTC. As protein: CASSPGGGIGYEQFF.

This rearrangement joins TRBV4-1 to TRBJ2-1, with TRBD2 matching over 11 bases. The CDR3 spans 15 residues. Germline V gives CDR1 MGHRA, CDR2 YSYEKL. V lost 1 base and J lost 6; bases outside the gene matches: 2. As DNA, the CDR3 is TGCGCCAGCAGCCAAGCGGGGACTAGCGGCAATGAGCAGTTCTTC. Amino acid sequence: CASSQAGTSGNEQFF.

The rearrangement links TRBV27 to TRBJ1-5; D remains ambiguous. CDR3 length: 16 amino acids. Germline V lookup: CDR1 MNHEY, CDR2 SMNVEV (reference sequence). Trimming removed 0 bases from V and 2 bases from J, with 11 bases in between. This chain's CDR3 is CASSLSGEQGNQPQHF. Written as DNA, the CDR3 is TGTGCCAGCAGTTTATCTGGGGAGCAGGGCAATCAGCCCCAGCATTTT.

The chain combines TRBV28 with TRBJ1-1; D gene ambiguous. With 4 bases removed from V and 2 bases from J, the gap between germline ends came to 11 bases. In germline, CDR1 is MDHEN, CDR2 SYDVKM. This CDR3 contains 14 residues. The CDR3 DNA is TGTGCCAGCAGTTCCACTGACCGAAACACTGAAGCTTTCTTT. It is translated as CASSSTDRNTEAFF.

The chain employs TRBV28 and TRBJ2-3, with a possible D match to TRBD2 (5 bases). This CDR3 has 15 residues. CDR1 is MDHEN and CDR2 is SYDVKM in the germline V gene. The V end lost 3 bases, the J end lost 1 base, and 11 bases lay between the germline ends. The CDR3 is CASSFLWGGTDTQYF. The CDR3 nucleotides are TGTGCCAGCAGTTTTCTGTGGGGAGGCACAGATACGCAGTATTTT.

The V call is TRBV28, the J call TRBJ2-4, with TRBD1 identical over 9 bases. Germline-derived CDR1 and CDR2 are MDHEN and SYDVKM. Trimming removed 5 bases from V and 9 bases from J; junction bases left unmatched: 2. This CDR3 comprises 12 residues. CDR3 in DNA: TGTGCCAGCAGTGGGGACAGGGTCATTCAGTACTTC. Translated: CASSGDRVIQYF. The full variable domain, with the rest looked up from reference TRBV28 and TRBJ2-4, is DVKVTQSSRYLVKRTGEKVFLECVQDMDHENMFWYRQDPGLGLRLIYFSYDVKMKEKGDIPEGYSVSREKKERFSLILESASTNQTSMYLCASSGDRVIQYFGAGTRLSVL.

The gene calls are TRBV13 and TRBJ2-7; 8 bases match TRBD1. The CDR3 spans 16 residues. With 4 bases clipped from V and 4 bases from J, the junction kept 12 bases outside the gene matches. Germline V gene sequence: CDR1 PRHDT, CDR2 FYEKMQ (reference sequence). Here the CDR3 reads CASSYKITGGAYEQYF. The DNA for the CDR3 is TGTGCCAGCAGCTATAAGATAACAGGGGGAGCGTACGAGCAGTACTTC. The entire variable domain, with the rest obtained from reference TRBV13 and TRBJ2-7, is as follows: AAGVIQSPRHLIKEKRETATLKCYPIPRHDTVYWYQQGPGQDPQFLISFYEKMQSDKGSIPDRFSAQQFSDYHSELNMSSLELGDSALYFCASSYKITGGAYEQYFGPGTRLTVT.

This chain joins TRBV25-1 and TRBJ1-3; 8 positions match TRBD1. Germline V gene lookup returns CDR1 MGHDK and CDR2 SYGVNS. Trimming removed 4 bases from V and 0 bases from J; junction bases left unmatched: 5. The CDR3 consists of 16 residues. CDR3 bases: TGTGCCAGCAGTGTGTCAGGGGGCGTCTCTGGAAACACCATATATTTT. As protein: CASSVSGGVSGNTIYF.

CDR3 in amino acids: CASSLTQNYGYTF. CDR3 nucleotide sequence: TGTGCCAGCAGCTTAACACAGAACTATGGCTACACCTTC. The chain couples TRBV7-3 to TRBJ1-2; no reliable D call. The ends were cut back, 0 bases at V and 2 bases at J, with 4 bases in the middle. This CDR3 has 13 amino acids. Germline V CDR1 and CDR2: SGHTA, FQGTGA.

V gene TRBV10-3 combines with J gene TRBJ1-6; D call uncertain. In germline, CDR1 is ENHRY, CDR2 SYGVKD. Trimming removed 7 bases at V and 10 bases at J, with 23 bases between. This CDR3 is built from 16 residues. CDR3 nucleotides: TGTGCCATCAAATTAATATGGGTTTGGAGGTGGTCACCCCTCCACTTT. It translates to CAIKLIWVWRWSPLHF.

The rearrangement links TRBV20-1 to TRBJ1-5; D gene uncertain. The CDR3 totals 16 residues. V lost 0 bases, J lost 7 bases, and 19 bases lay in between. CDR1 and CDR2 (germline): DFQATT, SNEGSKA (reference sequence). Here the CDR3 reads CSARDSLGGLHQPQHF. For the CDR3, the DNA is TGCAGTGCTAGAGATTCTCTTGGAGGCCTTCACCAGCCCCAGCATTTT.

This clonotype has more than one count but fewer than ten. This chain links TRBV7-9 with TRBJ1-2; D gene unclear. V shed 0 bases and J shed 5 bases, with 7 bases lying between them. Looked up from germline, CDR1 is SEHNR and CDR2 is FQNEAQ (reference sequence). The CDR3 totals 13 residues. CDR3 sequence reads: CASSLAPIYGYTF. CDR3 DNA sequence: TGTGCCAGCAGCTTAGCCCCGATTTATGGCTACACCTTC. Filled out from reference TRBV7-9 and TRBJ1-2, the complete variable domain reads DTGVSQNPRHKITKRGQNVTFRCDPISEHNRLYWYRQTLGQGPEFLTYFQNEAQLEKSRLLSDRFSAERPKGSFSTLEIQRTEQGDSAMYLCASSLAPIYGYTFGSGTRLTVV.